This T cell receptor (beta chain) was recorded in a study of blood T cell repertoires in COVID-19. Study summary: Acute and convalescent COVID-19 samples came from the United States, Italy and Spain.

This CDR3 has 15 residues. The V and J ends lost 4 bases and 11 bases respectively, with 24 bases between them. CDR1 and CDR2 from the germline V gene are MDHEN and SYDVKM. Sequencing was performed with immunoSEQ multiplex PCR; in TCRdb, only in-frame clones are kept and a portion is missing. The sample holds about 51,000 clones; roughly 84% are singletons and the top ten take about 4.1%. V is TRBV28 and J is TRBJ2-7, with a tentative D call TRBD1 (6 bases). This TCR was sampled from a man older than 75 with active COVID-19. Sequenced sample: peripheral blood. CDR3 residues: CASSSPTGGKDGEYF. The CDR3 DNA sequence: TGTGCCAGCAGTTCCCCGACAGGTGGTAAAGATGGGGAGTACTTC.